The present T cell receptor beta chain was sequenced within a study of CD8 T cells in ankylosing spondylitis. One entry per CDR3 protein, called by TCRdb with MiXCR from the 5' RACE reads. The sample comprises about 200,000 distinct CDR3 sequences, around 13% of which are singletons, and approximately 15% rests with the top ten. Study conclusions and caveats: In synovial fluid and blood from reactive arthritis, some motif variants were previously reported.

This clonotype appeared a few times. Its matching antigen is unknown. Trimming removed 6 bases from V and 8 bases from J; junction bases left unmatched: 10. The V gene's germline CDR1 is DFQATT and CDR2 SNEGSKA (reference sequence). The CDR3 is 14 amino acids. The chain recombines TRBV20-1 with TRBJ1-6; 7 bases map to TRBD1. The specimen was blood, either unsorted or a sorted T cell fraction (not recorded which). This sequence was found in a male donor with ankylosing spondylitis or in good health (not recorded which). As DNA, the CDR3 is TGCAGTGCCCGCACAGGGGATTGGTATTCACCCCTCCACTTT. Protein product: CSARTGDWYSPLHF.